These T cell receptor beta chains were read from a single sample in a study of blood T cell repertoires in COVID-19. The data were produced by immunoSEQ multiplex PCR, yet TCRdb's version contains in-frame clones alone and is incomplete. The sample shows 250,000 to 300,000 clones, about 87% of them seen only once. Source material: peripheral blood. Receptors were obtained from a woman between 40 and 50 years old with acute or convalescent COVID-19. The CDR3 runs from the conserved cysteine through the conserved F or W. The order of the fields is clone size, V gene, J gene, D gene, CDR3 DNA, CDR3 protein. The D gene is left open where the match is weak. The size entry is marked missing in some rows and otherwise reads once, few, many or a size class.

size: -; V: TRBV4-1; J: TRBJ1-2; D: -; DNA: TGCGCCAGCAGCCCCGTAGGAGGTAGCTATGGCTACACCTTC; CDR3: CASSPVGGSYGYTF
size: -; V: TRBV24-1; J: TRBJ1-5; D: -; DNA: TGTGCCACCCAGGGGTATAATCAGCCCCAGCATTTT; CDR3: CATQGYNQPQHF
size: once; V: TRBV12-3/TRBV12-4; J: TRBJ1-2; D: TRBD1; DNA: TGTGCCAGCAGTTTAAACAGGGGGCGAACCTTC; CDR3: CASSLNRGRTF
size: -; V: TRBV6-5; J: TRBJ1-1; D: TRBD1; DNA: TGTGCCAGCAGAAGAGGGACAGCGGACACTGAAGCTTTCTTT; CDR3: CASRRGTADTEAFF
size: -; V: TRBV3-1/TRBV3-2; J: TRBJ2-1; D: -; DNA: TGTGCCACCTCGGGGGGCTATGAGCAGTTCTTC; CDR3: CATSGGYEQFF
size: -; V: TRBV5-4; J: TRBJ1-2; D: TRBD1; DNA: TGTGCCAGCAGCCCATCCGGGACAGGCAACTATGGCTACACCTTC; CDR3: CASSPSGTGNYGYTF
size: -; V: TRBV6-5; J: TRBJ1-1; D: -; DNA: TGTGCCAGCAGACCCAACCCCTCCCGGGGGACTGAAGCTTTCTTT; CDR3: CASRPNPSRGTEAFF
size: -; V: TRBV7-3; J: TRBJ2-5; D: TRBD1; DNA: TGTGCCAGCAGCTTAAGACCCGGACAGGGAGAGACCCAGTACTTC; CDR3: CASSLRPGQGETQYF
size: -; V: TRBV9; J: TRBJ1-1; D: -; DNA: TGTGCCAGCAGCTCGGGGGGGAACACTGAAGCTTTCTTT; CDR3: CASSSGGNTEAFF
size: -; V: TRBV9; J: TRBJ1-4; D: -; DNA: TGTGCCAGCAGCGGACCCCCGGCGCGGGGACCTAATGAAAAACTGTTTTTT; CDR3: CASSGPPARGPNEKLFF
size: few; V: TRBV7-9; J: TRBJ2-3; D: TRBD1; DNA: TGTGCCAGCAGCTTATTCGGGCAATGGACAGGCAGAGATACGCAGTATTTT; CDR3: CASSLFGQWTGRDTQYF
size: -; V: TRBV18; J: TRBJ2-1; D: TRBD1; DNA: TGTGCCAGCTCACCCTATCTAGGGGGCGATGAGCAGTTCTTC; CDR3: CASSPYLGGDEQFF
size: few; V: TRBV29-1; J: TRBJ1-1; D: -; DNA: TGCAGCGTTGAACCGTTTTGGGAGGTGACTGAAGCTTTCTTT; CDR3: CSVEPFWEVTEAFF
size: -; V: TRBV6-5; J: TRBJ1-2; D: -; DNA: TGTGCCGGCGCCGACGGGGACTCCTATGGCTACACCTTC; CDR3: CAGADGDSYGYTF